The next 27 T cell receptor beta chains were all read from a single sample in a study of T cell repertoires in cytomegalovirus infection. TCRdb re-analysed the reads in MiXCR, keeping a single row per CDR3 protein. The sample has under 850,000 distinct CDR3 sequences, roughly 36% seen once. Input material: PBMCs. The receptors shown here come from a human donor in good health (CMV status not recorded). Some clones in this sample may be carry-over from other donors' samples.

This clonotype was counted between two and nine times. The chain couples TRBV12-3 or TRBV12-4 to TRBJ2-7; possible D gene TRBD2, 5 bases. V was pared by 0 bases and J by 5 bases, with 8 bases between. This CDR3 is built from 13 residues. In nucleotides, the CDR3 is TGTGCCAGCAGTTTAGCTGTAGCGAACGAGCAGTACTTC. Translated: CASSLAVANEQYF.

The rearrangement uses TRBV6-6 and TRBJ2-7, with a possible D match to TRBD1 (6 bases). In germline, CDR1 is MNHNY, CDR2 SVGAGI (reference sequence). V was clipped by 7 bases and J by 0 bases, with 13 bases between them. The CDR3 has 14 residues. The CDR3 region has the DNA TGTGCCAGCATTAGTAGGGACAACTCCTACGAGCAGTACTTC. Translation: CASISRDNSYEQYF.

On this clonotype itself: A junction boundary mismatches the germline segment, possibly from a read error. V is TRBV7-3 and J is TRBJ1-2; TRBD1 is a possible D gene (5 bases). CDR3 length: 15 residues. Germline V gene sequence: CDR1 SGHTA, CDR2 FQGTGA. The CDR3 nucleotides read TGTTCCAGCAGCCCCACGGGACGGGCCAACTATGGCTACACCTTC. Amino acid sequence: CSSSPTGRANYGYTF.

The V call is TRBV6-5, the J call TRBJ2-1; D not certain. The V end lost 10 bases, the J end lost 6 bases, and 19 bases lay between the germline ends. Looked up from germline, CDR1 is MNHEY and CDR2 is SVGAGI. CDR3 length: 14 residues. The DNA of the CDR3 is TGTGCCAACAGAAACCTGGGTGGAATCAATGAGCAGTTCTTC. This codes for CANRNLGGINEQFF.

In its sample, this clonotype was seen a few times. This sequence joins TRBV7-8 and TRBJ1-2; TRBD1 aligns across 7 bases. Germline CDR1 reads SGHVS; CDR2 reads FQNEAQ. The CDR3 extends over 14 amino acids. The V segment lost 6 bases and the J segment 1 base; nucleotides outside the gene matches: 5. The CDR3 DNA follows: TGTGCCAGCAGACCCGACAGGGTTAACTATGGCTACACCTTC. Protein product: CASRPDRVNYGYTF.

This clonotype was seen at least ten times. The rearrangement links TRBV7-8 to TRBJ2-3, with 13 bases lining up with TRBD2. CDR1 is SGHVS, CDR2 FQNEAQ, per germline. V dropped 5 bases and J dropped 9; count of bases not matched to a gene: 11. The CDR3 is made up of 16 amino acids. In DNA form, the CDR3 reads TGTGCCAGCAGCGGAGGCCGGACTAGCGGGGGAGAAACGCAGTATTTT. Protein product: CASSGGRTSGGETQYF.

This chain uses TRBV7-9 with TRBJ2-2, with D unclear. Trimming pared 3 bases from V and 6 bases from J, leaving 11 bases between. Per germline, CDR1 SEHNR and CDR2 FQNEAQ (reference sequence). This CDR3 has 14 amino acids. The CDR3 DNA reads as TGTGCCAGCAGCTTTAAATTGAGTGCCGGGGAGCTGTTTTTT. As protein: CASSFKLSAGELFF.

This clonotype has ten or more counts. The rearrangement joins TRBV7-2 to TRBJ2-5; D remains unclear. V was shortened by 5 bases and J by 1 base, with 8 bases between the two germline ends. The CDR3 is 13 amino acids. CDR1 SGHTA and CDR2 FQGNSA come from the germline V gene. The CDR3 loop reads CASSPGPQETQYF. Written as DNA, the CDR3 is TGTGCCAGCAGCCCCGGGCCCCAAGAGACCCAGTACTTC.

This clonotype has a handful of counts. The V call is TRBV7-8, the J call TRBJ2-5; a weak D match, TRBD2 (6 bases). CDR3 length: 15 residues. Germline V lookup: CDR1 SGHVS, CDR2 FQNEAQ. The V end lost 4 bases, the J end lost 4 bases, and 16 bases lay between the germline ends. The CDR3: CASSSWGVEVETQYF. In nucleotides, the CDR3 is TGTGCCAGCAGCTCTTGGGGGGTTGAAGTAGAGACCCAGTACTTC. Variable domain in full (rest from reference TRBV7-8 and TRBJ2-5): GAGVSQSPRYKVAKRGQDVALRCDPISGHVSLFWYQQALGQGPEFLTYFQNEAQLDKSGLPSDRFFAERPEGSVSTLKIQRTQQEDSAVYLCASSSWGVEVETQYFGPGTRLLVL.

This chain connects TRBV13 to TRBJ2-3, with 7 bases that match TRBD2. The ends lost 5 bases at V and 6 bases at J; junction bases unmatched: 8. The CDR3 is 14 residues long. CDR1 PRHDT and CDR2 FYEKMQ come from the germline V gene (reference sequence). Written as DNA, the CDR3 is TGTGCCAGCAGCCCCACTAGCGCAGCCGATACGCAGTATTTT. Amino acid sequence: CASSPTSAADTQYF.

About this clonotype itself: At one boundary the junction diverges from the germline segment, which might be a read error. The rearrangement joins TRBV14 to TRBJ2-1; D gene uncertain. The germline V gene encodes CDR1 SGHDN and CDR2 FVKESK. There are 11 residues in the CDR3. CDR3: CASSQYNKQFF. The CDR3, as DNA: TGTGCCAGCAGCCAGTACAATAAGCAGTTCTTC.

In this sample, this clonotype turned up a few times. The chain combines TRBV29-1 with TRBJ1-1; TRBD1 aligns across 8 bases. The V gene end was trimmed by 1 base and the J gene end by 1 base; junction bases not matched to a gene: 2. Germline V gene lookup returns CDR1 SQVTM and CDR2 ANQGSEA. The CDR3 has 14 amino acids. DNA for the CDR3: TGCAGCGTTGAAGGGACAGGGAGGAACACTGAAGCTTTCTTT. It yields the protein CSVEGTGRNTEAFF.

This clonotype was found a few times. V and J are TRBV12-3 or TRBV12-4 and TRBJ1-5; D is unclear. Deletions cut 7 bases from V and 4 bases from J, with 11 bases between. This CDR3 has 13 amino acids. Here the CDR3 reads CASTPQRNQPQHF. CDR3 DNA sequence: TGTGCCAGCACCCCACAGCGAAATCAGCCCCAGCATTTT.

The chain carries TRBV28 and TRBJ1-1; no definite D call. CDR1 and CDR2 from the germline V gene are MDHEN and SYDVKM. CDR3 size: 12 residues. V gave up 6 bases and J gave up 14 bases, with 19 bases separating them. The DNA of the CDR3 is TGTGCCAGCAGCCTACGAAACACTGAATCGTTCTTT. Amino acid sequence: CASSLRNTESFF.

V usage is TRBV11-2 and J usage is TRBJ2-7; tentatively, D is TRBD2 (5 bases). Trimming took 2 bases from V and 3 from J, leaving 11 bases between them. The CDR3 spans 14 residues. Germline assignment: CDR1 SGHAT and CDR2 FQNNGV. The CDR3 loop is CASSLWGAYYEQYF. The CDR3 nucleotides are TGTGCCAGCAGCTTATGGGGAGCCTACTACGAGCAGTACTTC.

This clonotype was recorded many times. The chain is built from TRBV29-1 and TRBJ2-7; the D is unclear. The germline CDR1 and CDR2 sequences are SQVTM and ANQGSEA. The CDR3 contains 13 residues. Trimming left V 6 bases short and J 3 bases short, with 15 bases between. The CDR3 region is CSVAADGHYEQYF. CDR3 sequence (DNA): TGCAGCGTAGCCGCCGACGGCCACTACGAGCAGTACTTC.

This clonotype was detected only a few times. The chain uses TRBV6-2 or TRBV6-3 and TRBJ2-3; 8 nucleotides agree with TRBD2. CDR3 size: 19 residues. Per germline, CDR1 MNHEY and CDR2 SVGEGT. Trimming removed 2 bases from V and 5 bases from J; junction bases left unmatched: 18. The CDR3 region is CASSYPLSHAGGHRDTQYF. CDR3 sequence (DNA): TGTGCCAGCAGTTACCCCTTGAGCCATGCGGGGGGCCATAGAGATACGCAGTATTTT.

The chain joins TRBV7-9 to TRBJ1-2, with no clear D. V was shortened by 5 bases and J by 6 bases, with 16 bases between the two germline ends. The CDR3 covers 14 residues. Germline assignment: CDR1 SEHNR and CDR2 FQNEAQ (reference sequence). In DNA form, the CDR3 reads TGTGCCAGCAGCCGGCGGATATCAGAGCATGGCTACACCTTC. Translated, it gives CASSRRISEHGYTF. The full variable domain, completed using reference TRBV7-9 and TRBJ1-2, is DTGVSQNPRHKITKRGQNVTFRCDPISEHNRLYWYRQTLGQGPEFLTYFQNEAQLEKSRLLSDRFSAERPKGSFSTLEIQRTEQGDSAMYLCASSRRISEHGYTFGSGTRLTVV.

This rearrangement joins TRBV5-5 to TRBJ1-2, with TRBD1 identical over 7 bases. This CDR3 comprises 16 residues. J lost 1 base, V lost 4 bases, and 10 bases had no gene match. Germline V gives CDR1 SGHKS, CDR2 YYEKEE (reference sequence). The CDR3 bases are TGTGCCAGCAGCAAGGGGGACAGCAACCTTAACTATGGCTACACCTTC. This sequence encodes CASSKGDSNLNYGYTF.

This chain connects TRBV2 to TRBJ1-6; D unresolved. Germline V gene lookup returns CDR1 SNHLY and CDR2 FYNNEI. Trimming took 2 bases from V and 10 from J, leaving 15 bases between them. The CDR3 consists of 15 residues. CDR3 sequence: CASSEKLTQSSPLHF. The DNA of the CDR3 is TGTGCCAGCAGTGAAAAGCTGACACAGTCCTCACCCCTCCACTTT.

V is TRBV12-3 or TRBV12-4 and J is TRBJ1-1, with 7 nucleotides matching TRBD1. Losses at the gene ends were 6 bases for V and 10 bases for J; bases not matched to a gene: 8. CDR3 length: 12 residues. The CDR3 loop is CASSSDRFRAFF. The DNA of the CDR3 is TGTGCCAGCAGCTCGGACAGGTTTCGAGCTTTCTTT.

This chain joins TRBV27 and TRBJ2-7, with D possibly matching TRBD1 (6 bases). The V gene lost 10 bases and the J gene lost 5 bases, with 12 bases spanning the gap. The germline gives CDR1 MNHEY, CDR2 SMNVEV (reference sequence). The CDR3 consists of 11 residues. The CDR3 DNA follows: TGTGCCACCTGGACAGCCCACGAGCAGTACTTC. The encoded protein is CATWTAHEQYF.

The chain employs TRBV11-1 and TRBJ2-7; D is perhaps TRBD2 (7 bases). V gave up 5 bases and J gave up 3 bases, with 20 bases separating them. CDR1 SGHAT and CDR2 FQDESV come from the germline V gene (reference sequence). The CDR3 sequence is 16 residues long. CDR3 nucleotide sequence: TGTGCCAGCAGCCCGCACTCAGGGGAGGGCTTCTACGAGCAGTACTTC. This translates into CASSPHSGEGFYEQYF.

The J gene is TRBJ2-5, the V gene TRBV6-5; TRBD2 might be the D (5 bases). Per germline, CDR1 MNHEY and CDR2 SVGAGI. The CDR3 extends over 11 amino acids. Trimming took off 10 bases at V and 5 bases at J, with 11 bases between the two ends. CDR3 sequence: CATSSRETQYF. DNA for the CDR3: TGTGCCACCTCTAGCCGGGAGACCCAGTACTTC.

J is TRBJ2-5 and V is TRBV7-6; no clear D gene. The germline V gene encodes CDR1 SGHVS and CDR2 FNYEAQ. Trimming left V 5 bases short and J 2 bases short, with 9 bases between. The CDR3 runs 13 residues. The CDR3 sequence: CASSTYHQETQYF. As DNA, the CDR3 is TGTGCCAGCAGCACCTATCATCAAGAGACCCAGTACTTC.

This clonotype was counted a few times. The chain uses TRBV7-9 and TRBJ2-7; TRBD1 aligns across 10 bases. Germline loops: CDR1 SEHNR, CDR2 FQNEAQ (reference sequence). Trimming removed 5 bases from V and 7 bases from J; junction bases left unmatched: 11. This CDR3 has 15 residues. CDR3 residues: CASSPVGQGTGEQYF. In DNA, the CDR3 is TGTGCCAGCAGCCCCGTGGGACAGGGGACTGGGGAGCAGTACTTC.

Here the CDR3 DNA reads TGTGCCAGCAGGGAGGGACTAGCGGGCCACCCAGATACGCAGTATTTT. It translates to CASREGLAGHPDTQYF. This chain uses TRBV2 with TRBJ2-3; 12 bases align to TRBD2. The CDR3 totals 16 residues. V was clipped by 6 bases and J by 4 bases; unmatched bases: 8. Germline V CDR1 and CDR2: SNHLY, FYNNEI.